This TCR beta chain was sequenced for a study of OX40 agonist ivuxolimab in advanced cancers. General study points: Among patients with partial responses at 0.1-3.0 mg/kg, clonal expansion was among the lowest. No determination was made of the antigen specificity of the expanded peripheral T cells.

With baseline, cycle 4 day 1, and cycle 7 day 1 as timepoints, blood was sampled. Libraries were prepared by immunoSEQ multiplex PCR; TCRdb keeps only in-frame clonotypes and omits some of them. Among fewer than 70,000 clones listed, about 90% were seen once. Points on this clone: Its specificity is unknown. Other DNA sequences in this specimen translate into the identical CDR3.

This CDR3 spans 15 amino acids. Unmatched junction bases numbered 5, after V lost 5 bases and J lost 0 bases. Germline CDR1 and CDR2: MDHEN and SYDVKM. This clonotype was sampled from an adult with an advanced solid tumor such as melanoma, head and neck, liver or kidney cancer. The chain has TRBV28 and TRBJ2-5; 8 bases fit TRBD1. Source: CD4+ or CD8+ T cells sorted from blood, taken in a trial of the OX40 agonist ivuxolimab. The CDR3 is CASSQGARNQETQYF. The CDR3 DNA sequence: TGTGCCAGCAGTCAGGGGGCGAGGAACCAAGAGACCCAGTACTTC.